The subject of this entry is one T cell receptor beta chain. V was shortened by 3 bases and J by 5 bases, with 10 bases between the two germline ends. CDR3 size: 13 residues. Germline CDR1 and CDR2: LNHDA and SQIVND (reference sequence). This specimen belongs to a study of blood T cell repertoires in COVID-19. Overall study context: Nucleic acid was either cDNA or gDNA, and it came from T cells, B-cell-depleted T cells, or PBMCs.

Clinical history as reported by participants underpinned cohort assignment. Up to 2 weeks before entering the study, exposed participants had met a COVID-19 case. Some clones are missing from TCRdb's copy, which holds only in-frame ones; the method was immunoSEQ multiplex PCR. The table records about 260,000 clones, approximately 90% of them present only once. The clonotype was recovered from a man over 45 who had been exposed to COVID-19. The chain combines TRBV19 with TRBJ1-1; D is unresolved. Sequences were obtained from PBMCs or T cells enriched from blood (not recorded which). CDR3 sequence (DNA): TGTGCCAGTAGTATCGGTGGTGAGACTGAAGCTTTCTTT. It is translated as CASSIGGETEAFF.